This passage covers 3 T cell receptor beta chains from one sample sequenced in a study of cytomegalovirus exposure and HLA in healthy donors. PCR was performed using 60 Vbeta and 13 Jbeta primers. Generated by immunoSEQ multiplex PCR, the TCRdb table keeps only in-frame clones and is missing some. The sample lists 150,000 to 200,000 clones; 86% were seen once. Sequenced: PBMCs. Receptors were obtained from a woman younger than 35 in good health and CMV-seronegative.

V gene TRBV27 combines with J gene TRBJ2-7; 7 bases align to TRBD2. Looked up from germline, CDR1 is MNHEY and CDR2 is SMNVEV (reference sequence). The junction had 12 bases not matched to a gene; V was cut back by 5 bases and J by 2 bases. The length of the CDR3 is 16 residues. The CDR3 loop is CASSRIYSGLAYEQYF. In nucleotides, the CDR3 is TGTGCCAGCAGTCGCATTTATAGCGGGCTCGCCTACGAGCAGTACTTC.

The genes are TRBV30 and TRBJ1-1; possible D gene TRBD1, 5 bases. This CDR3 contains 11 residues. CDR1 is GTSNPN and CDR2 is SVGIG in the germline V gene (reference sequence). Deletions cut 0 bases from V and 6 bases from J, with 5 bases between. The CDR3 is CAWSVGAEAFF. The CDR3 nucleotides are TGTGCCTGGAGTGTAGGGGCTGAAGCTTTCTTT. The whole variable domain, remainder taken from reference TRBV30 and TRBJ1-1, is SQTIHQWPATLVQPVGSPLSLECTVEGTSNPNLYWYRQAAGRGLQLLFYSVGIGQISSEVPQNLSASRPQDRQFILSSKKLLLSDSGFYLCAWSVGAEAFFGQGTRLTVV.

Only one count was recorded for this clone. V usage is TRBV4-1 and J usage is TRBJ1-5; D remains ambiguous. There are 16 residues in the CDR3. The ends were cut back, 0 bases at V and 3 bases at J, with 12 bases in the middle. Germline V lookup: CDR1 MGHRA, CDR2 YSYEKL. As DNA, the CDR3 is TGCGCCAGCAGCCAAGAGGGCGCAGGATACAATCAGCCCCAGCATTTT. Translating it yields CASSQEGAGYNQPQHF.